This TCR beta chain was captured by sequencing in a study of post-analysis software for immune sequencing data. Unique molecular identifiers were present in the TCR beta cDNA libraries. Each CDR3 protein gets one entry after TCRdb re-called the PCR reads with MiXCR. The data hold some 800,000 distinct CDR3 sequences, with approximately 44% observed a single time. The V end was cut by 1 base, the J end by 8 bases, with 9 bases between. This CDR3 is built from 13 residues. Germline loops: CDR1 SEHNR, CDR2 FQNEAQ (reference sequence). Study-wide results and limits: In patients, TRBV5-6, TRBV5-1 and TRBV20-1 belonged to roughly five TRBV segments found more frequently than in controls.

A remark on this clonotype: Its antigen is undetermined.

This rearrangement joins TRBV7-9 to TRBJ2-4; D unresolved. Sequencing input: blood. The receptor's source is a girl aged 10-17 years with multiple sclerosis. The CDR3 DNA is TGTGCCAGCAGCTTAGGAGGCAGCCACATTCAGTACTTC. Amino acid sequence: CASSLGGSHIQYF.